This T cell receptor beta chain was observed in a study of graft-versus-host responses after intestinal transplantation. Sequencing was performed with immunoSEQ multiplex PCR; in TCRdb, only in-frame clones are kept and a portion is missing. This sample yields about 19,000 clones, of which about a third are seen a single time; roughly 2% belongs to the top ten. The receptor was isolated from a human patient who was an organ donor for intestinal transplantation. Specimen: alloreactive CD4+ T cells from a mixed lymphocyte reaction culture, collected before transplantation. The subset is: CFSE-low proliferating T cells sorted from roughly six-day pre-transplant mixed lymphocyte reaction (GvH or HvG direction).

The CDR3 DNA follows: TGTGCCAGCAGCCTAGCGGGAGGGTCCTACGAGCAGTACTTC. Residues: CASSLAGGSYEQYF. The rearrangement uses TRBV5-6 and TRBJ2-7; TRBD2 agrees at 12 bases. CDR1 SGHDT and CDR2 YYEEEE come from the germline V gene. CDR3 length: 14 residues. Trimming at V came to 4 bases and at J to 1 base, leaving 0 bases not matched to a gene.